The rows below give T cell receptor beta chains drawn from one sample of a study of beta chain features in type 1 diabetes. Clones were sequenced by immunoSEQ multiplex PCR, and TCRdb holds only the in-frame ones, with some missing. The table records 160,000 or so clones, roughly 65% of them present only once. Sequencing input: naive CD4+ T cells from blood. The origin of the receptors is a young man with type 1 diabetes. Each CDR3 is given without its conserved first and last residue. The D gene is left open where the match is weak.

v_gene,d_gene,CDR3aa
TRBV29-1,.,SGLRGTEAF
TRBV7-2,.,ASSRIKGVPRETQY
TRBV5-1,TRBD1,ASSNLPRGHGELF
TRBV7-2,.,ASSSSGGETQY
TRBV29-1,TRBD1,SVRQGDSPLH
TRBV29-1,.,SVERLDNEQF
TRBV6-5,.,ASRTGYLYEQY
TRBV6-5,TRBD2,ASSYSRLAPDTQY
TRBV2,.,ASRVQGDYGYT
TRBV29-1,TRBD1,SGDSQETQY
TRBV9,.,ASSVSAPEETQY
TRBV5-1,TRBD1,ASSLSGQGNQPQH
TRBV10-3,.,AIRTLGTDTQY
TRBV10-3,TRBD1,ASRTGDNSPLH
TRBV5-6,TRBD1,ASSPGTGPDTQY
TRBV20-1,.,SASQETQY
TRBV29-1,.,SVGTLSSYNEQF
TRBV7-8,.,ASSFWETQY
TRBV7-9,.,ASSSRDGNSPLH
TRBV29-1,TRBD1,SVHTGEGNQPQH
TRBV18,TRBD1,ASSPGQADTQY
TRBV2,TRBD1,ASRQETPGQLYGYT
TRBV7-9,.,ASSLEGNYWIQY
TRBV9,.,ASSVDASAETQY
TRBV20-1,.,SASNITLH
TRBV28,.,ASSSPTGLGNEQF
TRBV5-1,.,ASSLVQGNTDTQY
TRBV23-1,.,ASSLSDRGNSPLH
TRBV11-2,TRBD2,ASSLALAGSYNEQF
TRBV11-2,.,ASSLDTSGRAF
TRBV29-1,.,SVSGSTDTQY